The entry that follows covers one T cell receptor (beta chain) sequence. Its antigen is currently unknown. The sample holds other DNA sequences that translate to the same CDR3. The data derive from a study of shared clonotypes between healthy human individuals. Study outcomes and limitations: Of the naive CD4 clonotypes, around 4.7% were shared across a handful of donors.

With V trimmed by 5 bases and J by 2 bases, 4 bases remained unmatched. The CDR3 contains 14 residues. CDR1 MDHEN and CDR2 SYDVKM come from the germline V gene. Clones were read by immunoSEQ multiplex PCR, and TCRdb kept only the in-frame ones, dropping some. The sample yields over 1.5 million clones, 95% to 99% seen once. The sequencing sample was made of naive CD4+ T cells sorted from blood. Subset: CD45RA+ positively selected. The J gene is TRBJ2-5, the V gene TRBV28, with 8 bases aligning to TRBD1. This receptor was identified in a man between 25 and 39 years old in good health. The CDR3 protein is CASSRDRRQETQYF. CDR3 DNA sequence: TGTGCCAGCAGTCGGGACAGGCGTCAAGAGACCCAGTACTTC.